The 11 T cell receptor beta chains presented below share a single source sample, sequenced in a study of cytomegalovirus exposure and HLA in healthy donors. TCRdb's copy holds only in-frame clones and misses some; the assay was immunoSEQ multiplex PCR. The table includes 150,000 or so clones, 85% to 90% detected once. The sequenced material came from PBMCs. The receptors here all came from a human donor in good health.

The chain employs TRBV5-1 and TRBJ1-3; 8 bases agree with TRBD1. The junction had 5 bases not matched to a gene; V was cut back by 4 bases and J by 2 bases. This CDR3 comprises 15 residues. Looked up from germline, CDR1 is SGHRS and CDR2 is YFSETQ. The chain's CDR3 is CASSPGDRTGNTIYF. The CDR3 DNA reads as TGCGCCAGCAGCCCAGGGGACAGGACTGGAAACACCATATATTTT.

The rearrangement joins TRBV7-9 to TRBJ2-7; D possibly corresponds to TRBD1 (6 bases). V was clipped by 3 bases and J by 0 bases, with 12 bases between them. The CDR3 length is 15 residues. Per the germline V gene, CDR1 is SEHNR and CDR2 is FQNEAQ (reference sequence). The CDR3 spells CASSLHRESSYEQYF. CDR3 nucleotide sequence: TGTGCCAGCAGCTTGCACAGGGAGAGCTCCTACGAGCAGTACTTC. The variable domain in full, completed from reference TRBV7-9 and TRBJ2-7, reads DTGVSQNPRHKITKRGQNVTFRCDPISEHNRLYWYRQTLGQGPEFLTYFQNEAQLEKSRLLSDRFSAERPKGSFSTLEIQRTEQGDSAMYLCASSLHRESSYEQYFGPGTRLTVT.

The J gene is TRBJ2-3, the V gene TRBV30, with 7 bases fitting TRBD2. The CDR3 runs 14 residues. The trim removed 5 bases at V and 3 bases at J, leaving 8 bases unmatched. Germline CDR1 is GTSNPN and CDR2 is SVGIG (reference sequence). The CDR3 is CAWSRRERTDTQYF. The CDR3 DNA reads TGTGCCTGGTCAAGGCGGGAGAGGACAGATACGCAGTATTTT.

The genes are TRBV4-3 and TRBJ1-2; D remains ambiguous. Between the trimmed V and J ends, which lost 2 bases and 0 bases, there was a span of 10 bases. This CDR3 has 15 amino acids. The germline V gene has CDR1 LGHNA and CDR2 YSLEER. The CDR3 bases are TGCGCCAGCAGCCAAACTCGACATCCTAACTATGGCTACACCTTC. Translating it yields CASSQTRHPNYGYTF.

V usage is TRBV27 and J usage is TRBJ2-1, with 8 positions matching TRBD1. V gave up 3 bases and J gave up 8 bases; unmatched junction bases: 15. Germline V gives CDR1 MNHEY, CDR2 SMNVEV (reference sequence). This CDR3 contains 17 residues. CDR3 amino acids: CASSFLGGRGLVDEQFF. In DNA, the CDR3 is TGTGCCAGCAGTTTCCTAGGTGGCAGGGGGCTTGTGGATGAGCAGTTCTTC.

The rearrangement uses TRBV27 and TRBJ2-3; D unclear. V was clipped by 7 bases and J by 0 bases, with 11 bases between them. Germline V CDR1 and CDR2: MNHEY, SMNVEV (reference sequence). The CDR3 length is 14 residues. CDR3 protein: CASKALTSTDTQYF. The CDR3 bases are TGTGCCAGCAAGGCCCTGACTAGCACAGATACGCAGTATTTT.

This clone was found a few times. V and J are TRBV2 and TRBJ1-2, with D unclear. CDR3 size: 16 residues. Trimming removed 5 bases from V and 0 bases from J, with 16 bases in between. Germline lookup yields CDR1 SNHLY and CDR2 FYNNEI. Here the CDR3 DNA reads TGTGCCAGCAGTATTCTCGAGGGCGGACCTAACTATGGCTACACCTTC. Its translation: CASSILEGGPNYGYTF.

This chain joins TRBV20-1 and TRBJ1-1; D not resolved. This CDR3 has 11 amino acids. CDR1 is DFQATT and CDR2 is SNEGSKA in the germline V gene (reference sequence). The germline V and J ends were trimmed by 3 bases and 11 bases, with 13 bases remaining between them. CDR3: CSARERNEAFF. In DNA form, the CDR3 reads TGCAGTGCTAGGGAGCGAAATGAGGCTTTCTTT.

This clone was seen once. J is TRBJ2-3 and V is TRBV14; 8 positions match TRBD2. In germline, CDR1 is SGHDN, CDR2 FVKESK. V lost 0 bases and J lost 1; bases outside the gene matches: 12. The CDR3 consists of 19 residues. CDR3 in amino acids: CASSQESSGRIFGTDTQYF. The CDR3 DNA reads TGTGCCAGCAGCCAAGAATCCAGCGGGAGAATTTTTGGCACAGATACGCAGTATTTT.

The chain combines TRBV27 with TRBJ1-2; D may be TRBD1 (5 bases). Trimming removed 5 bases at V and 4 bases at J, with 14 bases between. Germline V gene data show CDR1 as MNHEY and CDR2 as SMNVEV (reference sequence). The CDR3 covers 14 residues. The CDR3 reads CASSPIGEAYGYTF. CDR3 sequence (DNA): TGTGCCAGCAGTCCCATAGGGGAGGCCTATGGCTACACCTTC.

This clone was seen a few times. The genes are TRBV15 and TRBJ2-6; D is uncertain. The germline V and J ends were trimmed by 0 bases and 2 bases, with 8 bases remaining between them. The CDR3 runs 16 residues. Germline CDR1 is LNHNV and CDR2 is YYDKDF (reference sequence). The CDR3 DNA reads as TGTGCCACCAGCAGAGATCTGGGCGCTGGGGCCAACGTCCTGACTTTC. Translating gives CATSRDLGAGANVLTF.